This T cell receptor beta chain was sequenced in a study of chemoradiotherapy in HPV16-positive cancers (dated by TCRdb to 2022 to 2024). In the study overall: Candidate HPV-specific T-cell clones and common TCR motifs were defined through functional T-cell assays on cells from a couple of HPV16-positive patients. The study asked whether T-cell immunity to the HPV oncoproteins E6 and E7 changes during chemoradiotherapy and whether this immunity affects survival. The candidate HPV-specific TCRs and motifs were subsequently tracked in TCR repertoires obtained from 90 or so patients with HPV-related cancers. The paper as a whole reports these results and caveats: The functional definition of HPV-specific T cells came from only a couple of HPV16-positive patients, and the survival association was reported for HPV16-positive patients. In HPV16-positive patients, expansion of HPV-responsive T cells during chemoradiotherapy was associated with improved recurrence-free survival. Expansion of candidate HPV-specific clones and E7-related TCR motifs was observed in the tumor microenvironment during treatment, whereas no such expansion was observed for non-HPV-specific T cells.

The library came from the immunoSEQ multiplex PCR assay. TCRdb retrieved this table from immuneACCESS and kept in-frame rearrangements only. Not all clones are present; in checked studies, unresolved V genes account for under half, and no reason is known for the remainder. Counted in this sample were approximately 17,000 clones; approximately 89% of them appeared once. 2.3% of the sample comes from the top ten. To note about this clone: The clone's antigen remains unknown. Base qualities are missing; no much larger clone stands one base away.

Because repertoires were sampled repeatedly during chemoradiotherapy, clonal expansion in the tumor microenvironment could be followed. The TCR sequence derives from a human donor with HPV-associated anogenital cancer. This sample comprised blood, obtained from a patient who underwent chemoradiotherapy.

The CDR3 region reads CASSDQFTGQSYNEQFF. The sequenced DNA is TGCGCCAGCAGTGACCAATTCACGGGGCAATCCTACAATGAGCAGTTCTTC. The sequence joins TRBV10-1 to TRBJ2-1, with the D call perhaps TRBD1 or TRBD2, each one matching 5 bases. The junction shows trimming of 3 bases on V and 1 base on J, plus 16 bases between the germline ends. The germline V gene (reference sequence) specifies WNHNN as CDR1 and SYGVQD as CDR2. From the cysteine up to the phenylalanine, the CDR3 has a length of 17 residues. CDR3 DNA is the only sequence kept; it has 51 bases, read in frame from the first base.